This T cell receptor beta chain stems from a study of radiation and T cells in renal cell carcinoma. The length of the CDR3 is 18 residues. V was clipped by 5 bases and J by 2 bases; unmatched bases: 12. Germline V gives CDR1 MDHEN, CDR2 SYDVKM. Indicated treatment: treatment-naive control, cytoreductive nephrectomy. Control samples are tumors resected by cytoreductive nephrectomy without prior radiation. Sequenced control tumors were from about a dozen males and several females, median age around 50. Profiled with immunoSEQ multiplex PCR; TCRdb holds only in-frame clones, not every one. The data hold thousands of clones, with 68% observed a single time.

Sequencing was performed on tumor tissue, taken from a patient whose treatment was nephrectomy without radiotherapy. This chain uses TRBV28 with TRBJ2-5; 12 bases fit TRBD2. The receptor was derived from a human donor with renal cell carcinoma. The CDR3 nucleotides read TGTGCCAGCAGTCCTCTAGCGGGAGGGCCGGTTCGTCAAGAGACCCAGTACTTC. Its translation: CASSPLAGGPVRQETQYF.